This T cell receptor (beta chain) was recorded in a study of control samples from healthy donors and cancer patients. Using immunoSEQ multiplex PCR, the repertoire was profiled, and TCRdb retains in-frame clones only, with some absent. The repertoire holds approximately 90,000 clones, approximately 80% seen once, with around a fifth in the top ten. The CDR3 has 15 residues. Germline CDR1 reads SGHTS; CDR2 reads YDEGEE. V was cut by 2 bases and J by 4 bases, with 12 bases left in between. This sequence joins TRBV5-8 and TRBJ2-2; maybe TRBD1 (6 bases). Sequencing was carried out using blood. The sequence was obtained from a man in his thirties or forties in good health. The chain's CDR3 is CASSFRGPSTGELFF. In DNA form, the CDR3 reads TGTGCCAGCAGCTTCAGGGGTCCAAGCACCGGGGAGCTGTTTTTT.